The rows below give T cell receptor beta chains drawn from one sample of a study of shared clonotypes between healthy human individuals. Here immunoSEQ multiplex PCR was the method, and the copy in TCRdb shows in-frame clones only, minus some. The table has 950,000 to 1,300,000 clones, 65% to 80% seen once; the top ten hold approximately 1.5%. The sample comprised memory CD4+ T cells sorted from blood. The origin of the receptors is a man between 18 and 35 years old in good health. The CDR3 runs from the conserved cysteine through the conserved F or W. Fields, in order: CDR3 length, J gene, V gene, clone size, D gene, CDR3 protein, CDR3 DNA. A D gene is named only where the DNA matches it firmly. Rows may omit the clone size; those that give it use once, few, many or a size class.

11 TRBJ1-1 TRBV19 . . CASSILYEAFF TGTGCCAGTAGTATCTTGTATGAAGCTTTCTTT
15 TRBJ2-3 TRBV30 . . CAWSNKGGGADTQYF TGTGCCTGGAGCAACAAGGGGGGCGGGGCAGATACGCAGTATTTT
17 TRBJ2-5 TRBV4-1 . TRBD2 CASSRFGLAGGKETQYF TGCGCCAGCAGCCGCTTCGGACTAGCGGGGGGGAAAGAGACCCAGTACTTC
13 TRBJ1-5 TRBV18 . . CASSPLDRQPQHF TGTGCCAGCTCACCCCTGGACCGGCAGCCCCAGCATTTT
14 TRBJ1-3 TRBV5-1 once . CASSLEPDSNTIYF TGCGCCAGCAGCTTGGAGCCGGATTCCAACACCATATATTTT
17 TRBJ1-2 TRBV28 . TRBD1 CASSLIGQGRANYGYTF TGTGCCAGCAGTCTTATTGGACAGGGGAGAGCTAACTATGGCTACACCTTC
17 TRBJ2-3 TRBV27 . TRBD2 CASSRRSTSSSTDTQYF TGTGCCAGCAGTCGCAGGTCGACTAGCAGTAGCACAGATACGCAGTATTTT
14 TRBJ1-6 TRBV19 . . CASSSLPYNSPLHF TGTGCCAGTAGTAGCCTTCCCTATAATTCACCCCTCCACTTT
12 TRBJ1-2 TRBV27 . . CASSLSGNGYTF TGTGCCAGCAGTTTATCAGGGAATGGCTACACCTTC
16 TRBJ1-5 TRBV4-3 . TRBD1 CASSQEYRGRNQPQHF TGCGCCAGCAGCCAAGAATACAGGGGAAGGAATCAGCCCCAGCATTTT
14 TRBJ2-3 TRBV5-1 . . CASSADRSTDTQYF TGCGCCAGCAGCGCCGACAGGAGCACAGATACGCAGTATTTT
13 TRBJ2-5 TRBV6-5 . . CASSRGYQETQYF TGTGCCAGCAGCCGAGGGTACCAAGAGACCCAGTACTTC
13 TRBJ1-1 TRBV11-2 . . CAGTTQKGTEAFF TGTGCCGGCACCACCCAGAAGGGGACTGAAGCTTTCTTT
14 TRBJ2-7 TRBV10-2 many TRBD2 CASSTLAGEYEQYF TGCGCCAGCAGTACCCTAGCGGGGGAGTACGAGCAGTACTTC
15 TRBJ2-1 TRBV11-2 . . CASSLGGAYYNEQFF TGTGCCAGCAGCTTGGGGGGGGCCTACTACAATGAGCAGTTCTTC
18 TRBJ2-1 TRBV5-5 few . CASSFGVGGERGHNEQFF TGTGCCAGCAGCTTCGGTGTCGGAGGGGAGAGGGGACACAATGAGCAGTTCTTC
15 TRBJ2-7 TRBV5-1 . . CASSRGQGGSYEQYF TGCGCCAGCAGCAGAGGACAAGGGGGATCCTACGAGCAGTACTTC
16 TRBJ2-3 TRBV11-2 . TRBD2 CASRTLAGGSTDTQYF TGTGCCAGCAGAACTCTAGCGGGGGGAAGCACAGATACGCAGTATTTT
18 TRBJ2-1 TRBV7-4 few TRBD2 CASSLHPERGGTYNEQFF TGTGCCAGCAGCTTACACCCGGAGCGGGGGGGCACCTACAATGAGCAGTTCTTC
14 TRBJ1-1 TRBV30 . . CAWSVSTSNTEAFF TGTGCCTGGAGTGTTTCTACAAGTAACACTGAAGCTTTCTTT
12 TRBJ2-2 TRBV5-1 . . CASSLNTGELFF TGCGCCAGCAGCCTCAATACCGGGGAGCTGTTTTTT
11 TRBJ2-3 TRBV30 . . CAWSITDTQYF TGTGCCTGGAGTATAACAGATACGCAGTATTTT
13 TRBJ2-3 TRBV7-3 . TRBD2 CASSLASGDTQYF TGTGCCAGCAGCTTGGCTAGCGGAGATACGCAGTATTTT
14 TRBJ2-7 TRBV9 . . CASSPQWRAYEQYF TGTGCCAGCAGCCCCCAATGGCGGGCCTACGAGCAGTACTTC